Given below is one T cell receptor (beta chain) in context. The antigen remains unidentified. This entry belongs to a study of blood T cells in healthy people across ages. Points from the study as a whole: Naive CD4+ cells and diversity were both higher in long-lived donors than in aged donors. When one million T cells were used, diversity estimates were thought to be underestimates. Possibly, changes in expanded clonotypes were confounded because donor CMV status was unknown.

Trimming pared 2 bases from V and 7 bases from J, leaving 17 bases between. The germline V gene encodes CDR1 LNHNV and CDR2 YYDKDF (reference sequence). The CDR3 has 15 amino acids. With a J-beta primer mix and a sample-barcoded 5' primer, a second PCR ran about 7 to 12 cycles. Researchers report that a template-switch adaptor with 12 random nucleotides tagged each cDNA molecule. Each CDR3 protein is one row after TCRdb ran MiXCR on the 5' RACE reads. The data show about 810,000 distinct CDR3 sequences, around 36% seen once. This chain joins TRBV15 and TRBJ1-2; D gene ambiguous. This clonotype was sampled from a man aged 18 to 35 in good health. Material: blood. The CDR3: CATSRRGWGTCGYTF. The CDR3 DNA reads TGTGCCACCAGCAGACGCGGGTGGGGAACCTGTGGCTACACCTTC.